Listed here are 11 T cell receptor beta chains from one sample, sequenced in a study of regulatory T cells in long-lasting Graves disease. Time point: newly diagnosed GD, antithyroid drugs for less than 3 months. The TCR library was made from RNA that had been extracted from PBMCs in TRIzol. Libraries of TCR beta came from iRepertoire HTBI primers plus Arm-PCR of CDR3 regions. MiXCR, applied by TCRdb to the multiplex PCR reads, yields one record per CDR3 protein. The data contain some 500,000 distinct CDR3 sequences, about 16% of them seen just once; the ten biggest clones take up 20% to 30%. This sample was also put to use in a study of T cells in Graves' hyperthyroidism and ophthalmopathy.

The sample was peripheral blood mononuclear cells (PBMCs), taken at new diagnosis, from a patient treated with antithyroid drugs. These receptor sequences come from a woman aged 35 to 60 with Graves disease.

The rearrangement links TRBV30 to TRBJ1-2; 8 bases match TRBD1. The CDR3 runs 14 residues. Losses at the gene ends were 3 bases for V and 4 bases for J; bases not matched to a gene: 7. Germline V gives CDR1 GTSNPN, CDR2 SVGIG (reference sequence). The CDR3 is CAWRVQGAGYGYTF. The CDR3 coding sequence is TGTGCCTGGAGGGTGCAGGGGGCCGGCTATGGCTACACCTTC.

The table lists this clonotype with many counts. The chain recombines TRBV12-3 or TRBV12-4 with TRBJ1-5; D is uncertain. Trimming took 2 bases from V and 4 from J, leaving 6 bases between them. This CDR3 has 13 residues. CDR3 in amino acids: CASSLIRNQPQHF. DNA for the CDR3: TGTGCCAGCAGTTTAATCAGAAATCAGCCCCAGCATTTT.

In this sample, this clonotype turned up many times. V is TRBV11-2 and J is TRBJ2-5, with D maybe TRBD1 (6 bases). CDR1 is SGHAT, CDR2 FQNNGV, per germline. V lost 3 bases and J 4 bases, leaving 9 bases between the germline ends. This CDR3 region has 13 residues. The CDR3 reads CASSFWTVETQYF. The CDR3 DNA follows: TGTGCCAGCAGCTTCTGGACAGTAGAGACCCAGTACTTC.

The chain combines TRBV7-9 with TRBJ1-6, with D possibly being TRBD1 (6 bases). Deletions cut 6 bases from V and 10 bases from J, with 19 bases between. This CDR3 is 15 amino acids long. Germline lookup yields CDR1 SEHNR and CDR2 FQNEAQ (reference sequence). The CDR3 DNA reads as TGTGCCAGCAGTTCCCTGGGGGCAGGGATGTCACCCCTCCACTTT. The encoded protein is CASSSLGAGMSPLHF.

This clonotype has a count of ten or more. The CDR3 sequence is CASSLGGMSYNEQFF. The CDR3 DNA is TGCGCCAGCAGCTTAGGTGGGATGTCCTACAATGAGCAGTTCTTC. The chain combines TRBV5-1 with TRBJ2-1; D call uncertain. Per the germline V gene, CDR1 is SGHRS and CDR2 is YFSETQ. This CDR3 comprises 15 residues. Trimming took off 2 bases at V and 1 base at J, with 10 bases between the two ends.

This clonotype was picked up a small number of times. This chain links TRBV6-2 or TRBV6-3 with TRBJ1-1; tentatively, D is TRBD1 (6 bases). The V end was cut by 10 bases, the J end by 2 bases, with 20 bases between. The CDR3 contains 15 residues. The germline gives CDR1 MNHEY, CDR2 SVGEGT. This CDR3 is CAISGPTGKNTEAFF. CDR3 nucleotide sequence: TGTGCCATTTCCGGGCCCACAGGGAAAAACACTGAAGCTTTCTTT.

This clonotype was counted ten times or more. V usage is TRBV5-1 and J usage is TRBJ1-1; D might be TRBD1 (5 bases). There are 15 residues in the CDR3. The ends were cut back, 0 bases at V and 5 bases at J, with 14 bases in the middle. Germline V gene data show CDR1 as SGHRS and CDR2 as YFSETQ. The CDR3, as DNA: TGCGCCAGCAGCTTGGGAGTGGGAGGGGATACTGAAGCTTTCTTT. The encoded protein is CASSLGVGGDTEAFF.

This clonotype was seen ten or more times. V gene TRBV3-1 combines with J gene TRBJ1-2, with TRBD1 matching 8 bases. With 7 bases clipped from V and 7 bases from J, the junction kept 11 bases outside the gene matches. The germline V gene encodes CDR1 LGHDT and CDR2 YNNKEL (reference sequence). This CDR3 spans 14 amino acids. The CDR3 coding sequence is TGTGCCAGCACCCGGTCCGGACAGGGCTTTGGCTACACCTTC. Its translation is CASTRSGQGFGYTF.

The chain couples TRBV20-1 to TRBJ2-1, with D hard to call. Germline V gene sequence: CDR1 DFQATT, CDR2 SNEGSKA (reference sequence). V shed 0 bases and J shed 4 bases, with 16 bases lying between them. CDR3 length: 16 residues. CDR3 sequence reads: CSARDLRPDGYNEQFF. For the CDR3, the DNA is TGCAGTGCTAGAGACCTCCGGCCGGACGGGTACAATGAGCAGTTCTTC.

The chain uses TRBV10-2 and TRBJ2-7, with 9 bases aligning to TRBD1. Germline V gene lookup returns CDR1 WSHSY and CDR2 SAAADI. The CDR3 loop spans 18 amino acids. V shed 6 bases, J shed 3 bases, and the junction held 18 bases outside the gene matches. In nucleotides, the CDR3 is TGCGCCAGCAGCGCCGGGACAGGGTTTGAGTGGCCCGTCTACGAGCAGTACTTC. Encoded protein: CASSAGTGFEWPVYEQYF.

The DNA of the CDR3 is TGCAGTGCTAGGGGCAGGACCGGGGAGCTGTTTTTT. Its protein is CSARGRTGELFF. The J gene is TRBJ2-2, the V gene TRBV20-1; D ambiguous. Trimming stripped 3 bases from V and 5 bases from J, with 7 bases between. The germline CDR1 and CDR2 sequences are DFQATT and SNEGSKA (reference sequence). CDR3 length: 12 amino acids.